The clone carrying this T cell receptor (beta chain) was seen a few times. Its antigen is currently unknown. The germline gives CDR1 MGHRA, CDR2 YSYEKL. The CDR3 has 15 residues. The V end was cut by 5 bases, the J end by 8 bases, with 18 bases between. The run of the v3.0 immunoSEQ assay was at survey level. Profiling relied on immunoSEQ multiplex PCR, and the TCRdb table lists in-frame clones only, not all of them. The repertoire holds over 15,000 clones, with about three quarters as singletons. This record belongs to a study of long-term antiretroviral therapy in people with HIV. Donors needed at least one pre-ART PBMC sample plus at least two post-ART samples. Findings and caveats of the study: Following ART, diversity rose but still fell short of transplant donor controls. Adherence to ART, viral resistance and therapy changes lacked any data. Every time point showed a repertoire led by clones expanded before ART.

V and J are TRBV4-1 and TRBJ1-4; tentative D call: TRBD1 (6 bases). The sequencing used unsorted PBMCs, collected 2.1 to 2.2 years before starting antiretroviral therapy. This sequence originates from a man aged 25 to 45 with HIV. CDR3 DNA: TGCGCCAGCAGCTTCCGGGGGGCCCTTGGCGAAAAACTGTTTTTT. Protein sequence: CASSFRGALGEKLFF.